The 17 T cell receptor beta chains reported below all come from one sample, sequenced in a study of T cell responses to AZD1222 COVID-19 vaccine (dated by TCRdb to about 2021). According to the study, the label for this sample's time point signals: baseline before first vaccination. Library preparation was by the immunoSEQ multiplex PCR assay. TCRdb stores this immuneACCESS table with in-frame sequences only. Part of the clones is absent; in the studies checked, under half of the shortfall reflects unresolved V genes, and no reason is known for the rest. This sample has 85,000 or so clones in its table, and 85% to 90% of those were observed once. The ten largest clonotypes hold approximately 5.8% of the sample. The material was peripheral blood, obtained on day 0 of AZD1222 vaccination. Receptor source: an adult in good health.

This clone was recorded a few times. This rearrangement joins TRBV10-1 to TRBJ1-2; D possibly corresponds to TRBD1 (6 bases). The germline V and J ends were trimmed by 2 bases and 5 bases, with 12 bases remaining between them. The CDR3 totals 14 residues. Germline V gene data show CDR1 as WNHNN and CDR2 as SYGVQD (reference sequence). In nucleotides, the CDR3 is TGCGCCAGCAGTGAGGCCGGGACAACTTATGGCTACACCTTC. Its translation is CASSEAGTTYGYTF.

This chain links TRBV5-1 with TRBJ2-2, with 7 bases lining up with TRBD1. CDR1 and CDR2 (germline): SGHRS, YFSETQ. The length of the CDR3 is 14 residues. V was pared by 4 bases and J by 5 bases, with 5 bases of the junction left unmatched. CDR3 bases: TGCGCCAGCAGCGCCGGGACAGAGACCGGGGAGCTGTTTTTT. Protein sequence: CASSAGTETGELFF. Full variable domain (remainder filled in from reference TRBV5-1 and TRBJ2-2): KAGVTQTPRYLIKTRGQQVTLSCSPISGHRSVSWYQQTPGQGLQFLFEYFSETQRNKGNFPGRFSGRQFSNSRSEMNVSTLELGDSALYLCASSAGTETGELFFGEGSRLTVL.

The CDR3 DNA is TGTGCCAGCAGCCCCCGTAGTAGCGGGGGGAGCTACTACGAGCAGTACTTC. The encoded protein is CASSPRSSGGSYYEQYF. This chain connects TRBV9 to TRBJ2-7; TRBD2 matches at 10 bases. This CDR3 is built from 17 residues. Unmatched junction bases numbered 13, after V lost 4 bases and J lost 3 bases. Germline CDR1 and CDR2: SGDLS and YYNGEE.

This chain's CDR3 is CASSLMDTEAFF. As DNA, the CDR3 is TGTGCCAGCAGCTTGATGGACACTGAAGCTTTCTTT. The rearrangement links TRBV5-8 to TRBJ1-1; D is uncertain. This CDR3 is 12 amino acids long. Trimming stripped 1 base from V and 3 bases from J, with 4 bases between. Looked up from germline, CDR1 is SGHTS and CDR2 is YDEGEE.

The rearrangement joins TRBV19 to TRBJ1-5; no firm D call. The CDR3 extends over 15 amino acids. V was trimmed by 7 bases and J by 0 bases, leaving 13 bases between them. The germline V gene has CDR1 LNHDA and CDR2 SQIVND (reference sequence). DNA for the CDR3: TGTGCCAGTAAGGTCACAATGAATAGCAATCAGCCCCAGCATTTT. This translates into CASKVTMNSNQPQHF.

The V gene is TRBV6-5, the J gene TRBJ2-7; 9 positions match TRBD2. The CDR3 spans 16 residues. CDR1 and CDR2 (germline): MNHEY, SVGAGI. V lost 0 bases and J lost 6; bases outside the gene matches: 9. CDR3 protein: CASSYSSAGGPVEQYF. The CDR3 nucleotides read TGTGCCAGCAGTTACTCTTCGGCGGGGGGGCCGGTCGAGCAGTACTTC.

The rearrangement uses TRBV9 and TRBJ1-5; TRBD1 is a possible D gene (5 bases). The CDR3 runs to 14 residues. V lost 4 bases to trimming and J lost 2 bases, with 10 bases between them. Germline CDR1 is SGDLS and CDR2 is YYNGEE. The CDR3 spells CASSQDTGNQPQHF. CDR3 coding DNA: TGTGCCAGCAGCCAGGACACGGGCAATCAGCCCCAGCATTTT.

The chain has TRBV6-5 and TRBJ2-1; maybe TRBD2 (6 bases). The CDR3 runs 15 residues. Germline assignment: CDR1 MNHEY and CDR2 SVGAGI. Deletions cut 7 bases from V and 0 bases from J, with 13 bases between. The CDR3 region has the DNA TGTGCCAGCAAAGGGACTGCGAACTCCTACAATGAGCAGTTCTTC. Its protein is CASKGTANSYNEQFF.

The chain recombines TRBV18 with TRBJ1-4, with 8 positions matching TRBD1. V shed 3 bases, J shed 7 bases, and the junction held 13 bases outside the gene matches. The CDR3 is 17 residues long. Germline loops: CDR1 KGHSH, CDR2 LQKENI. The CDR3 is CASSPQEYRGTFEKLFF. Written as DNA, the CDR3 is TGTGCCAGCTCACCGCAAGAGTACAGGGGGACATTTGAAAAACTGTTTTTT.

CDR3 in DNA: TGTGCCAGTAGTATTGGGGCCCGCCGATCGAACACTGAAGCTTTCTTT. It is translated as CASSIGARRSNTEAFF. The gene calls are TRBV19 and TRBJ1-1; a possible D gene is TRBD1 (5 bases). Germline V lookup: CDR1 LNHDA, CDR2 SQIVND (reference sequence). The CDR3 totals 16 residues. Trimming cost V 3 bases and J 1 base, with 15 bases left between them.

V usage is TRBV27 and J usage is TRBJ1-6, with D perhaps TRBD1 (5 bases). V shed 4 bases and J shed 13 bases, with 17 bases lying between them. The CDR3 extends over 14 amino acids. CDR1 is MNHEY and CDR2 is SMNVEV in the germline V gene (reference sequence). CDR3 in DNA: TGTGCCAGCAGTTATACGGGGCTAAGTCTTCCCCTCCACTTT. It encodes CASSYTGLSLPLHF.

This clone was seen a single time. This rearrangement joins TRBV5-1 to TRBJ2-2; 11 bases line up with TRBD2. This CDR3 has 16 amino acids. CDR1 is SGHRS and CDR2 is YFSETQ in the germline V gene. J lost 2 bases, V lost 4 bases, and 4 bases had no gene match. CDR3 amino acids: CASSQTSGVNTGELFF. The CDR3 nucleotides are TGCGCCAGCAGCCAGACTAGCGGGGTTAACACCGGGGAGCTGTTTTTT.

The V gene is TRBV28, the J gene TRBJ2-7, with TRBD2 matching over 14 bases. Germline trimming cut 5 bases from V and 3 bases from J; bases unmatched to any gene: 6. Germline values: CDR1 MDHEN, CDR2 SYDVKM. This CDR3 is 16 amino acids long. The chain's CDR3 is CASSSGLAGGFYEQYF. DNA of the CDR3: TGTGCCAGCAGTAGTGGACTAGCGGGAGGATTCTACGAGCAGTACTTC.

This rearrangement joins TRBV7-9 to TRBJ1-2; no definite D call. Per the germline V gene, CDR1 is SEHNR and CDR2 is FQNEAQ (reference sequence). V lost 1 base, J lost 8 bases, and 17 bases lay in between. The CDR3 runs 15 residues. The CDR3 protein is CASSLGMRAREGYTF. The CDR3 nucleotides read TGTGCCAGCAGCTTAGGAATGAGGGCCCGTGAGGGCTACACCTTC.

V usage is TRBV5-5 and J usage is TRBJ2-2; maybe TRBD1 (6 bases). The germline V gene encodes CDR1 SGHKS and CDR2 YYEKEE (reference sequence). CDR3 length: 14 amino acids. V lost 0 bases, J lost 8 bases, and 11 bases lay in between. CDR3 bases: TGTGCCAGCAGCTTGGCACAGGGTAAGGGGGAGCTGTTTTTT. Residues: CASSLAQGKGELFF.

The CDR3 nucleotides are TGTGCCAGCAGCAAAGCTTGGTCGGTCCCGGACTACAATGAGCAGTTCTTC. The encoded protein is CASSKAWSVPDYNEQFF. The V gene is TRBV21-1, the J gene TRBJ2-1. TRBV21-1 is an annotated pseudogene. This CDR3 is built from 17 residues.

The chain combines TRBV6-5 with TRBJ1-6, with TRBD1 as a possible D gene (5 bases). CDR1 MNHEY and CDR2 SVGAGI come from the germline V gene. The CDR3 has 14 residues. Trimming pared 6 bases from V and 8 bases from J, leaving 14 bases between. The CDR3 DNA follows: TGTGCCAGCAGGCGGGACTGGGGGGATTCACCCCTCCACTTT. Translation gives CASRRDWGDSPLHF.